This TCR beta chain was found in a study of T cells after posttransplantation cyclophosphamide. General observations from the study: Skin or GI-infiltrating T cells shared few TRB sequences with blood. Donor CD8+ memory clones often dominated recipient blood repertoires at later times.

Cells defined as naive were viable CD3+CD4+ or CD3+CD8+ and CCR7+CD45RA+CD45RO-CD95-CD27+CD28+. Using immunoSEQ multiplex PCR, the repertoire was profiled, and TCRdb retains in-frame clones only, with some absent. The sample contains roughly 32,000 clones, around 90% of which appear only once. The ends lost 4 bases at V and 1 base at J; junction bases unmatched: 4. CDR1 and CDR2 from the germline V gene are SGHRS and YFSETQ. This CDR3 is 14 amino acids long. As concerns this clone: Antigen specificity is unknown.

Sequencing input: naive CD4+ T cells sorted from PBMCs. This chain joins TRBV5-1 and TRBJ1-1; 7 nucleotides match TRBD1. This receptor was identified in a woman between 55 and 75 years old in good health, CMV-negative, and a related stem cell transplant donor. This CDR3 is CASSQGTENTEAFF. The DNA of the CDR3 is TGCGCCAGCAGCCAAGGGACAGAGAACACTGAAGCTTTCTTT.